This T cell receptor (beta chain) was captured in a study of cytomegalovirus exposure and HLA in healthy donors (dated 2017 in TCRdb). For the study in its entirety: In an earlier analysis of some 550 of the donors, approximately 300 Gb of sequence data and some 100 million unique TCR beta sequences from approximately 180 million T cells were reported. An early release covering over 500 HLA-typed donors comprised roughly 300 gigabases of sequencing data and 85 million or so unique TCR sequences. Among the roughly 370 genotyped donors, around 81% belonged to the genetic ancestry cluster associated with self-reported Caucasian donors. The study aimed to test whether signatures of past pathogen exposure could be identified by cataloging public T cell receptors. The T cell repertoires of under 700 subjects were profiled by immunosequencing and related to cytomegalovirus serostatus. Besides the first cohort of 666 subjects, a separate validation cohort made up of over 95 different subjects was used. High-throughput TCR immunosequencing, statistical association of individual TCRs with disease status, and machine learning were combined to predict cytomegalovirus infection status. To study patterns of TCR occurrence, a later analysis re-analyzed previously published TCR beta repertoires from around 700 donors and added high-resolution HLA genotyping. Rather than using new phenotypic data, the later analysis identified candidate immune exposures from TCR beta sequences and from how often those sequences occurred across donors. An earlier analysis of nearly 600 of the donors applied high-throughput TCR beta sequencing to assess whether each TCR beta V gene segment acted as functional or pseudogenic. Donor age, sex, ethnicity and CMV serostatus were compiled together with the repertoire data. Genome-wide SNP genotypes for about three fifths of the 666 donors were used in a later genetic analysis, which treated that subset as a discovery cohort. All discovery cohort repertoires had been generated using a single sequencing platform. HLA typing covered class I and class II loci at four-digit resolution. Typing coverage differed by locus: A, B, C, DRB1 and DQB1 were typed in about 629-640 donors, DQA1 in around 500, DPA1 in 600 to 610, and DPB1 in approximately 450. Roughly 5 DR-DQ haplotypes were handled as single units for association and clustering, since linkage in the cohort was strong. Among some 400 genotyped donors of the cohort, an average of about 240,000 unique TCR beta nucleotide sequences was sequenced per donor, of which about 20% were non-productive.

CDR1 and CDR2 were assigned from the germline V gene (reference sequence) as LNHDA and SQIVND. The CDR3 holds 15 amino acids from the cysteine to the phenylalanine. The only DNA kept is the CDR3, 45 bases in frame from the first base. Trimmed from V: 3 bases; trimmed from J: 5 bases; junction bases lacking a gene match: 5. Points on this clone: The target of this receptor is not known. No much larger clonotype is one base removed from it; base qualities were not supplied.

What the authors observed across the whole study: Several of the top co-occurrence clusters appeared to be linked to parvovirus B19, influenza, CMV and Epstein-Barr virus, according to a later analysis. A later analysis found that TCR association rates varied across HLA loci, with DRB1 alleles showing the most associated TCRs and HLA-C alleles the fewest. According to a later analysis, most CMV-associated TCR beta chains appeared to be HLA-restricted, and the HLA associations seemed to be driven largely by CMV exposure. The authors suggested that the approach could potentially be extended to other disease states and immunological phenotypes. Assigning TCR associations to individual alleles was difficult when HLA alleles, especially DR and DQ, strongly co-occurred. Because some donors lacked HLA typing at each locus, the association tests relied only on the typed subset. The 87-base-pair reads could not distinguish some IMGT-functional V segments, including TRBV6-2 and TRBV6-3, so those segments were excluded. Broadly in line with IMGT annotations, most TCR beta V segments showed up in productive rearrangements about 90% or about 30% of the time in an earlier analysis of some 590 of the donors. An association between a missense DCLRE1C variant and V-gene and J-gene trimming of TCR beta chains was found in a later genetic analysis and replicated in an independent cohort. A further reported finding was that TCR beta sequences accurately predicted the HLA-A and HLA-B alleles for most subjects in the first cohort. Because counts were too low, some 17 rarely observed V segments, including chromosome 9 orphons, were left out of the earlier analysis of about 620 of the donors. A group of highly shared sequence variants was considered likely to be a technical artifact of the sequencing pipeline. In both the original and validation cohorts, the classifier was reported to diagnose cytomegalovirus status with high specificity and sensitivity. While some public TCRs were present in many individuals, most TCR sequences turned up only very rarely across donors. The study gave a list of 150 to 200 TCR beta chains associated with cytomegalovirus. In vitro tests confirmed that a few of the cytomegalovirus-associated TCR beta chains recognize cytomegalovirus antigens. According to a later genetic analysis, donors in an Asian-associated ancestry cluster had fewer N-insertions in productive TCRs than the approximately 690-donor mean. In a later analysis, HLA-associated TCR beta chains were found to be more clonally expanded and to have lower generation probabilities than equally common non-associated chains. Sequencing depth was assumed to be roughly uniform across donors in the presence/absence analyses, though that assumption may not hold. In a later analysis, 15,000 to 20,000 TCR beta sequences were associated with specific HLA alleles at a false discovery rate of 0.05. Immune exposure information for the cohort was limited to CMV serostatus. Linkage disequilibrium might explain the correlated functional status among segregating V segments, but an unknown experimental factor could not be ruled out. The cohort was sequenced for TCR beta chains only, and without alpha or paired-chain data the features that could be detected were limited.

In total, about 650 healthy bone marrow donors made up the cohort. Cohort members were all nominally healthy when sampled, although unrecorded immune exposures were likely present. The donor tested CMV seronegative and was one of the 352 seronegative cohort members. Every donor gave a peripheral blood sample, and the peripheral blood mononuclear cells from that sample were used for TCR beta sequencing. The Qiagen DNeasy Blood Extraction Kit was used to extract genomic DNA from the blood cell samples. Library construction relied on the immunoSEQ multiplex PCR assay. For the multiplex PCR, a mixture combining 60 forward primers for TCR Vbeta segments and 13 reverse primers for TCR Jbeta segments was used. A multiplex PCR assay on genomic DNA amplified the CDR3 region of rearranged TCR beta genes. The amplified TCR beta libraries were sequenced on the Illumina HiSeq System as 87-base-pair reads. The authors' pipeline ran thus. A later analysis counted about 80 million unique TCR beta chains across the 670 or so repertoires, and approximately 11 million of these chains were shared by at least two donors. A nearest-neighbor algorithm error-corrected the raw reads and collapsed the reads into unique sequences, merging closely related sequences to remove PCR and sequencing errors. V, D and J gene segments were assigned by aligning CDR3 sequences to IMGT reference sequences. For a sequence to be retained, at least a six-nucleotide match to both a V gene segment and a J gene segment was required. Rearrangements were called productive when the CDR3 lacked stop codons and stayed in frame with V and J; all others were non-productive. CDR3 was defined by IMGT convention, running from the second conserved V-encoded cysteine to the conserved J-encoded phenylalanine. The earlier analysis of approximately 500 of the donors excluded sequences that lacked an unambiguous match to a single V gene segment. An earlier analysis of 550 to 650 of the donors classified V segments as functional when productive rearrangements were above 56.7% and as segregating when the standard deviation between donors was above 5%. A statistical classification framework was built for diagnosing cytomegalovirus status from the catalog of TCR beta chain sequences. V and J gene assignment, in a later analysis, came from comparing TCR nucleotide sequences with IMGT/GENE-DB human TR gene sequences. In a later analysis, CDR3 sequences and most-parsimonious VDJ recombination scenarios were assigned using the TCRdist pipeline. In a later analysis, each TCR beta chain was defined by its CDR3 amino acid sequence together with its V-gene family, and reads without a unique V-gene family were excluded. As a way to deal with suspected cross-contamination and a sequencing artifact, a later analysis dropped 500 to 700 nucleotide sequences that were highly shared and had low generation probability. A later analysis calculated a clonal expansion index for each public chain from normalized within-repertoire ranks of inferred template counts. In a later analysis, generation probabilities were computed with a VDJ recombination model fitted to out-of-frame rearrangements, and the resulting probabilities were checked against IGoR. A later analysis scored TCR-TCR, TCR-HLA and TCR-CMV co-occurrence with hypergeometric tests, applying a repertoire-size bias correction to TCR pairs. False discovery rates were estimated in a later analysis by permuting HLA or CMV assignments 20 times. In a later analysis, co-occurring TCRs were grouped using DBSCAN, with TCRdist sequence similarity added in when clustering inside HLA-allele-positive subsets. Repertoires with fewer than 30,000 or more than 120,000 public chains, plus five repertoires with anomalous nucleotide sharing, were excluded from co-occurrence clustering. As stored in TCRdb, this immuneACCESS dataset retains in-frame rearrangements with V and J assigned. A fraction of the clones does not appear; measured against another copy, unresolved V genes explain less than half of the discrepancy, and the remainder lacks a known reason. V and J calls and clone size come straight from that table; D and trimming were deduced from the DNA. This sample holds approximately 220,000 clones; 75% to 80% were observed only once. The biggest ten clones account for around 1.8% of the sample.

The sequenced sample consisted of PBMCs. The sequence is built from TRBV19 and TRBJ2-1; TRBD2 fits 9 bases in the junction. This TCR came from a man aged 18 to 30 in good health and CMV-seronegative. The CDR3 region reads CASSIALAGNNEQFF. The sequenced DNA is TGTGCCAGTAGTATCGCCCTAGCGGGGAACAATGAGCAGTTCTTC.